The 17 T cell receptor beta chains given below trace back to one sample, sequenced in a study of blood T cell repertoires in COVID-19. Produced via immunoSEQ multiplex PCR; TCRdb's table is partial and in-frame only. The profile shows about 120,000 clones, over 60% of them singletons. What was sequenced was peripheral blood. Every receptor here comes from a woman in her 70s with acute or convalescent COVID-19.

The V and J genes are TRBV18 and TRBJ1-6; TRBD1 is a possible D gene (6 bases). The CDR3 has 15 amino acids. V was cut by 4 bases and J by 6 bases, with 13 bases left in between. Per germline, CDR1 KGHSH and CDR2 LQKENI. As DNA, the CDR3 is TGTGCCAGCTCACAAACAGGGAAGACTAATTCACCCCTCCACTTT. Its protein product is CASSQTGKTNSPLHF.

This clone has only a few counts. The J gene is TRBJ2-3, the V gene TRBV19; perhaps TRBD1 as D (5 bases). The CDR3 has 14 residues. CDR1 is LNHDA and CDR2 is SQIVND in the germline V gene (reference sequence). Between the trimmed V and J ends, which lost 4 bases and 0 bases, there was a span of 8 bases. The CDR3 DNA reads TGTGCCAGTAGTACAACAGGTAGCACAGATACGCAGTATTTT. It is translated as CASSTTGSTDTQYF.

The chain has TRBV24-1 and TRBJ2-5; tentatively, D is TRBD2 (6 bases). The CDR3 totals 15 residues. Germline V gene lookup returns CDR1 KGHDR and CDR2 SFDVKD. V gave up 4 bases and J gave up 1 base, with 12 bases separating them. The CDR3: CATSDFYGGQETQYF. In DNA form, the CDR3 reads TGTGCCACCAGTGACTTTTACGGGGGCCAAGAGACCCAGTACTTC.

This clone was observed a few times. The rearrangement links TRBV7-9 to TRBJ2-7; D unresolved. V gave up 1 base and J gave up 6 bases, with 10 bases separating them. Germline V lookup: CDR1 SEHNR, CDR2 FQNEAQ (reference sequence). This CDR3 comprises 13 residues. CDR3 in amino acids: CASSLGGYAEQYF. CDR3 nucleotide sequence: TGTGCCAGCAGCTTAGGAGGTTACGCCGAGCAGTACTTC.

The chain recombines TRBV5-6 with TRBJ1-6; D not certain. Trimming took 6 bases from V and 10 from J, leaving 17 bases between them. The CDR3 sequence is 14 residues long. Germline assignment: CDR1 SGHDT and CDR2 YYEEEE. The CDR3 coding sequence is TGTGCCAGCACCCAGCGGAAGGGTAAATCACCCCTCCACTTT. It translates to CASTQRKGKSPLHF.

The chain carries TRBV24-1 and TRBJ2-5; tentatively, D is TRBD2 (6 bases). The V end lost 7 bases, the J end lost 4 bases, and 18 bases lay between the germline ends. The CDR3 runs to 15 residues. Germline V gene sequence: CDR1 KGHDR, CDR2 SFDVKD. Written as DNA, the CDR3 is TGTGCCACCAGCGCGACGCGGGGCGGGCGAGAGACCCAGTACTTC. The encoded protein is CATSATRGGRETQYF.

The CDR3 DNA is TGCGCCAGCAGTGGGGGACAGGGTAGGAATGAGCAGTTCTTC. Residues: CASSGGQGRNEQFF. The rearrangement uses TRBV10-1 and TRBJ2-1, with TRBD1 identical over 9 bases. Germline values: CDR1 WNHNN, CDR2 SYGVQD (reference sequence). The J segment lost 7 bases and the V segment lost 4 bases, leaving 5 bases of the junction unmatched. CDR3 length: 14 amino acids.

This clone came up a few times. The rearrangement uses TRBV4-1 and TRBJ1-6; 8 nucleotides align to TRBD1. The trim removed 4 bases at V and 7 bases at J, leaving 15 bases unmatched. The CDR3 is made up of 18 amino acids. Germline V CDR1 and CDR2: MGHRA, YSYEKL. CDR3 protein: CASSRQFDQGAVNSPLHF. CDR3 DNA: TGCGCCAGCAGCCGCCAATTCGATCAGGGGGCGGTGAATTCACCCCTCCACTTT.

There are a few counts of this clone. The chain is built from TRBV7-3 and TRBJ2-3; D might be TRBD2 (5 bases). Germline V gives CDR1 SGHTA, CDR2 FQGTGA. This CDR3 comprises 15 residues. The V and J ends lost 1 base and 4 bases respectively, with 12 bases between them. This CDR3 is CASSLSGAEADTQYF. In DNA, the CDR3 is TGTGCCAGCAGCTTAAGCGGAGCGGAGGCAGATACGCAGTATTTT. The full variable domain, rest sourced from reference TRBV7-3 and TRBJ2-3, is GAGVSQTPSNKVTEKGKYVELRCDPISGHTALYWYRQSLGQGPEFLIYFQGTGAADDSGLPNDRFFAVRPEGSVSTLKIQRTERGDSAVYLCASSLSGAEADTQYFGPGTRLTVL.

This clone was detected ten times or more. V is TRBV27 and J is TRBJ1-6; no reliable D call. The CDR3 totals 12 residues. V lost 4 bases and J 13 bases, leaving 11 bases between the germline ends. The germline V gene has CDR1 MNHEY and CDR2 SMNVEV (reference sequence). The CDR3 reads CASSSPPGPLHF. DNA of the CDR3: TGTGCCAGCAGTTCCCCCCCAGGTCCCCTCCACTTT.

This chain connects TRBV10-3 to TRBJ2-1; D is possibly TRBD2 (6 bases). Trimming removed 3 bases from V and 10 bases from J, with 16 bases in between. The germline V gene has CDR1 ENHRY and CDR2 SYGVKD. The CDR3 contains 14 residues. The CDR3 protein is CAISDGRDLTEQFF. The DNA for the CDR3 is TGTGCCATCAGTGACGGGAGAGACCTCACCGAGCAGTTCTTC.

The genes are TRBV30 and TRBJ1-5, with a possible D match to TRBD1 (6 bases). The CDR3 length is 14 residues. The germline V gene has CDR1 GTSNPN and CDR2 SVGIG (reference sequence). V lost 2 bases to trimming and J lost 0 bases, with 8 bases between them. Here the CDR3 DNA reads TGTGCCTGGAGTTCAGGGGTTAGCAATCAGCCCCAGCATTTT. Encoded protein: CAWSSGVSNQPQHF.

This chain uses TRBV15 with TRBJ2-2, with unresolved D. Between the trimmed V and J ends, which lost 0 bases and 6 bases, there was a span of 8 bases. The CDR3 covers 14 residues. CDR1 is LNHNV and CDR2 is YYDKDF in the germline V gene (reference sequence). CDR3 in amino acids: CATSREVASGELFF. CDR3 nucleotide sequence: TGTGCCACCAGCAGAGAGGTGGCTTCCGGGGAGCTGTTTTTT.

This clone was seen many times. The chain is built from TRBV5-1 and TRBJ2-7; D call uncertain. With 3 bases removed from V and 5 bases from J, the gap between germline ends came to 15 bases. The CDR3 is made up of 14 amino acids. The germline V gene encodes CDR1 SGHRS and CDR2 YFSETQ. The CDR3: CASSYLVAADEQYF. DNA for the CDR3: TGCGCCAGCAGCTACCTCGTCGCGGCCGACGAGCAGTACTTC.

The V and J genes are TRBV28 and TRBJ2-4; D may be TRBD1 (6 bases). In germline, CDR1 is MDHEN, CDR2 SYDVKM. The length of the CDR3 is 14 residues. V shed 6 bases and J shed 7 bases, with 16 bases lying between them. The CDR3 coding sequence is TGTGCCAGCAGCCCCTCAGGGGCGAGGAACATTCAGTACTTC. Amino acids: CASSPSGARNIQYF.

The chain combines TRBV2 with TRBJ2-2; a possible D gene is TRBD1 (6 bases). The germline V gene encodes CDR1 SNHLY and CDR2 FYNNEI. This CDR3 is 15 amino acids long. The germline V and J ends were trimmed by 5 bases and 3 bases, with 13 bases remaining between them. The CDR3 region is CASSPRDTHTGELFF. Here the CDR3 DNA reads TGTGCCAGCAGTCCTCGGGACACACACACCGGGGAGCTGTTTTTT.

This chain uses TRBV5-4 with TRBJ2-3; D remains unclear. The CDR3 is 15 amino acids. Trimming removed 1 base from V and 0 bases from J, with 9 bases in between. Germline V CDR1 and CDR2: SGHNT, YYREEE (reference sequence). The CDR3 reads CASSLWAASTDTQYF. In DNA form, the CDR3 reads TGTGCCAGCAGCTTGTGGGCAGCTAGCACAGATACGCAGTATTTT.